These T cell receptor beta chains were read from a single sample in a study of T-cell memory formation after mild COVID-19. TCRdb re-analysed the 5' RACE reads in MiXCR, keeping a single row per CDR3 protein. This table holds around 160,000 distinct CDR3 sequences, approximately 10% found once. Sequencing was carried out using PBMCs or a T cell subset sorted from them (not recorded which). The receptors shown here come from a young man who had mild COVID-19 (a few samples of this study predate the infection). Cell type and time point are not known. CDR3s include the opening cysteine and the closing phenylalanine or tryptophan. A D gene is named only where the DNA matches it firmly. Part of the rows lack a size; the others show once, few, many or a class for expanded clones.

D gene: NA; J gene: TRBJ2-4; clone size: many; V gene: TRBV20-1; CDR3 DNA: TGCAGTGCTTCTAATCCCAAAAACATTCAGTACTTC; CDR3 protein: CSASNPKNIQYF
D gene: NA; J gene: TRBJ2-3; clone size: few; V gene: TRBV20-1; CDR3 DNA: TGCAGTGCTCGCGGGACAGCTGTTGGGACAGATACGCAGTATTTT; CDR3 protein: CSARGTAVGTDTQYF
D gene: NA; J gene: TRBJ2-5; clone size: many; V gene: TRBV5-1; CDR3 DNA: TGCGCCAGCAACTCCGGACAGAAGGAAGAGACCCAGTACTTC; CDR3 protein: CASNSGQKEETQYF
D gene: NA; J gene: TRBJ2-5; clone size: NA; V gene: TRBV18; CDR3 DNA: TGTGCCAGCTCACCAACAGGCCCTGGGGAGACCCAGTACTTC; CDR3 protein: CASSPTGPGETQYF
D gene: NA; J gene: TRBJ1-2; clone size: NA; V gene: TRBV18; CDR3 DNA: TGTGCCAGCTCACCGTCGAAGGTCGGCTACACCTTC; CDR3 protein: CASSPSKVGYTF
D gene: NA; J gene: TRBJ2-5; clone size: few; V gene: TRBV9; CDR3 DNA: TGTGCCAGCAGCGCCACAGGGCATTCAAAGACCCAGTACTTC; CDR3 protein: CASSATGHSKTQYF
D gene: NA; J gene: TRBJ2-5; clone size: few; V gene: TRBV2; CDR3 DNA: TGTGCCAGCAGTGACTATCTTAGCGGCGGGGACTTC; CDR3 protein: CASSDYLSGGDF
D gene: TRBD2; J gene: TRBJ2-7; clone size: NA; V gene: TRBV4-1; CDR3 DNA: TGCGCCAGCAGCCAAGAAGGGAAAACTAGCGGGAAAACCGAGCAGTACTTC; CDR3 protein: CASSQEGKTSGKTEQYF
D gene: NA; J gene: TRBJ1-5; clone size: few; V gene: TRBV12-3/TRBV12-4; CDR3 DNA: TGTGCCAGCAGTTCTGGGACGAATCAGCCCCAGCATTTT; CDR3 protein: CASSSGTNQPQHF
D gene: NA; J gene: TRBJ2-7; clone size: NA; V gene: TRBV7-9; CDR3 DNA: TGTGCCAGCAGCTTCAGCGGCGACGAGCAGTACTTC; CDR3 protein: CASSFSGDEQYF
D gene: TRBD2; J gene: TRBJ2-2; clone size: few; V gene: TRBV6-5; CDR3 DNA: TGTGCCAGCCGGGGGGGAGCGAACACCGGGGAGCTGTTTTTT; CDR3 protein: CASRGGANTGELFF
D gene: TRBD2; J gene: TRBJ2-1; clone size: many; V gene: TRBV12-3/TRBV12-4; CDR3 DNA: TGTGCCAGCAGTTTAACTAGCGGGGGTCGTGAGCAGTTCTTC; CDR3 protein: CASSLTSGGREQFF
D gene: NA; J gene: TRBJ1-5; clone size: few; V gene: TRBV2; CDR3 DNA: TGTGCCAGCAGTGATGGCGGGAGGCTGCCCCAGCATTTT; CDR3 protein: CASSDGGRLPQHF
D gene: NA; J gene: TRBJ1-1; clone size: many; V gene: TRBV5-5; CDR3 DNA: TGTGCCAGCAGCTTGGCCGCAGCGAACACTGAAGCTTTCTTT; CDR3 protein: CASSLAAANTEAFF
D gene: TRBD2; J gene: TRBJ2-4; clone size: many; V gene: TRBV20-1; CDR3 DNA: TGCAGTGCTAGGGGGGGGAACATTCAGTACTTC; CDR3 protein: CSARGGNIQYF
D gene: TRBD2; J gene: TRBJ2-5; clone size: once; V gene: TRBV11-2; CDR3 DNA: TGTGCCAGCAGCTTAGTAGCGGGGGGCGTGGAGACCCAGTACTTC; CDR3 protein: CASSLVAGGVETQYF
D gene: NA; J gene: TRBJ2-3; clone size: few; V gene: TRBV2; CDR3 DNA: TGTGCCAGCAGGGTGATTGTCCGGTCAGATACGCAGTATTTT; CDR3 protein: CASRVIVRSDTQYF
D gene: TRBD2; J gene: TRBJ2-2; clone size: many; V gene: TRBV7-2; CDR3 DNA: TGTGCCAGCAGCGCGGGACTAGCCTCCGGGGAGCTGTTTTTT; CDR3 protein: CASSAGLASGELFF
D gene: NA; J gene: TRBJ2-7; clone size: NA; V gene: TRBV12-3/TRBV12-4; CDR3 DNA: TGTGCCAGCAGTTTAGGGTCCGGGGACCTCGGAGAGCAGTACTTC; CDR3 protein: CASSLGSGDLGEQYF
D gene: NA; J gene: TRBJ2-7; clone size: few; V gene: TRBV13; CDR3 DNA: TGTGCCAGCAGCTTAGTGTCTGGGGACGAGCAGTACTTC; CDR3 protein: CASSLVSGDEQYF
D gene: NA; J gene: TRBJ1-2; clone size: few; V gene: TRBV5-1; CDR3 DNA: TGCGCCAGCAGCTTGGCGGGCAATACTAACTATGGCTACACCTTC; CDR3 protein: CASSLAGNTNYGYTF
D gene: NA; J gene: TRBJ1-2; clone size: NA; V gene: TRBV9; CDR3 DNA: TGTGCCAGCAGCGTAAATCGGGGCGGCTACACCTTC; CDR3 protein: CASSVNRGGYTF
D gene: NA; J gene: TRBJ1-5; clone size: NA; V gene: TRBV4-1; CDR3 DNA: TGCGCCAGCAGCCAGCCTCGTTATGGGCCCAATCAGCCCCAGCATTTT; CDR3 protein: CASSQPRYGPNQPQHF
D gene: NA; J gene: TRBJ1-2; clone size: NA; V gene: TRBV7-2; CDR3 DNA: TGTGCCAGCAGCTTAGAGGTTCTAGCTAACTATGGCTACACCTTC; CDR3 protein: CASSLEVLANYGYTF
D gene: TRBD2; J gene: TRBJ2-3; clone size: NA; V gene: TRBV5-5; CDR3 DNA: TGTGCCAGCATCCCTATGGCGGGGGGCGCAGATACGCAGTATTTT; CDR3 protein: CASIPMAGGADTQYF
D gene: NA; J gene: TRBJ2-1; clone size: NA; V gene: TRBV7-9; CDR3 DNA: TGTGCCAGTTCAGGCGGGACTTGGCTACCGCAGTTCTTC; CDR3 protein: CASSGGTWLPQFF
D gene: TRBD1; J gene: TRBJ2-1; clone size: many; V gene: TRBV7-2; CDR3 DNA: TGTGCCAGCAGCTCCGGGACAGGGTTCTATGAGCAGTTCTTC; CDR3 protein: CASSSGTGFYEQFF
D gene: TRBD1; J gene: TRBJ2-5; clone size: NA; V gene: TRBV6-5; CDR3 DNA: TGTGCCAGCAGTTACGCCGGGACAGGGCAGATGACCCAGTACTTC; CDR3 protein: CASSYAGTGQMTQYF
D gene: NA; J gene: TRBJ1-2; clone size: few; V gene: TRBV7-8; CDR3 DNA: TGTGCCAGCAGCGGCTACAGTGCCCCTAACTATGGCTACACCTTC; CDR3 protein: CASSGYSAPNYGYTF
D gene: NA; J gene: TRBJ2-3; clone size: few; V gene: TRBV25-1; CDR3 DNA: TGTGCCAGCAGTTCGTACCTCCTAGGGGATACGCAGTATTTT; CDR3 protein: CASSSYLLGDTQYF
D gene: NA; J gene: TRBJ2-5; clone size: NA; V gene: TRBV18; CDR3 DNA: TGTGCCAGCTCAATGTACCAAGAGACCCAGTACTTC; CDR3 protein: CASSMYQETQYF
D gene: TRBD1; J gene: TRBJ1-2; clone size: NA; V gene: TRBV20-1; CDR3 DNA: TGCAGTGCCCTGTCGGGACAGATCTATGGCTACACCTTC; CDR3 protein: CSALSGQIYGYTF
D gene: NA; J gene: TRBJ2-5; clone size: few; V gene: TRBV11-2; CDR3 DNA: TGTGCCAGCAGCATGACCCGGGGCAAGAACCGAGAGACCCAGTACTTC; CDR3 protein: CASSMTRGKNRETQYF
D gene: NA; J gene: TRBJ2-3; clone size: few; V gene: TRBV5-1; CDR3 DNA: TGCGCCAGCAGCTTGGGTAGGACGGACGGCTCAGATACGCAGTATTTT; CDR3 protein: CASSLGRTDGSDTQYF
D gene: TRBD1; J gene: TRBJ1-2; clone size: few; V gene: TRBV2; CDR3 DNA: TGTGCCAGCAGGGGGGCCCGGACAGGAGCTGGCTACACCTTC; CDR3 protein: CASRGARTGAGYTF
D gene: NA; J gene: TRBJ2-3; clone size: few; V gene: TRBV4-2; CDR3 DNA: TGTGCCAGCAGCCAAGAAAGCACATCCCGAGGATCAGATACGCAGTATTTT; CDR3 protein: CASSQESTSRGSDTQYF
D gene: TRBD1; J gene: TRBJ1-6; clone size: NA; V gene: TRBV6-5; CDR3 DNA: TGTGCCAGCAGCCGACGGACAGGGGGCGGCAGCTTTTGGGTGTCCCTCCACTTT; CDR3 protein: CASSRRTGGGSFWVSLHF
D gene: TRBD2; J gene: TRBJ2-3; clone size: few; V gene: TRBV7-2; CDR3 DNA: TGTGCCAGCAGCCCCGGGTGGGCTAGCGGGGGGTCCTTCACAGATACGCAGTATTTT; CDR3 protein: CASSPGWASGGSFTDTQYF